The present entry profiles one T cell receptor beta chain with its context. The antigen remains undetermined. The sample comes from a study of shared clonotypes between healthy human individuals. Libraries were prepared by immunoSEQ multiplex PCR; TCRdb keeps only in-frame clonotypes and omits some of them. The table has about 2.2 million clones, 93% seen once. Study observations and caveats: Clonotype sharing among the donors was expected to vary with sequencing depth. Against clonotypes common to all four donors, non-shared ones had lower generation probabilities.

Naive CD8 cells lacked CD45RO, underwent positive selection for CCR7 and left out terminally differentiated effector memory CD45RA+ cells. The CDR3 is made up of 15 amino acids. CDR1 is LNHDA and CDR2 is SQIVND in the germline V gene (reference sequence). V dropped 6 bases and J dropped 3; count of bases not matched to a gene: 9. Sequencing was carried out using naive CD8+ T cells from PBMCs. This TCR was sampled from a man in his late teens or twenties in good health. Some clones in this sample may be carry-over from other donors' samples. The chain couples TRBV19 to TRBJ1-1; 8 bases agree with TRBD1. The CDR3 DNA reads as TGTGCCAGTAGCAAGGACAGGGCAGGGTACACTGAAGCTTTCTTT. Protein sequence: CASSKDRAGYTEAFF. The full variable domain, its missing parts supplied by reference TRBV19 and TRBJ1-1, is DGGITQSPKYLFRKEGQNVTLSCEQNLNHDAMYWYRQDPGQGLRLIYYSQIVNDFQKGDIAEGYSVSREKKESFPLTVTSAQKNPTAFYLCASSKDRAGYTEAFFGQGTRLTVV.